This T cell receptor (beta chain) was obtained from a study of blood T cell repertoires in COVID-19. Germline CDR1 is LGHDT and CDR2 is YNNKEL (reference sequence). The junction had 4 bases not matched to a gene; V was cut back by 1 base and J by 6 bases. The CDR3 has 16 residues. Data came from immunoSEQ multiplex PCR; TCRdb stores just in-frame clones and leaves some out. The sample has hundreds of thousands of clones; 70% to 90% are singletons. The TCR was taken from a man younger than 35 with COVID-19, enrolled during active disease. The sequenced material came from peripheral blood. The J gene is TRBJ2-1, the V gene TRBV3-1 (or the pseudogene TRBV3-2); 12 nucleotides agree with TRBD2. The CDR3, as DNA: TGTGCCAGCAGCCAAGCCCCGGGACTAGCGGGCAATGAGCAGTTCTTC. Its protein product is CASSQAPGLAGNEQFF.